The 8 T cell receptor beta chains listed next were all sequenced from one sample in a study of read filtering for tumor transcriptome and immune sequencing. This library used approximately 390 ng RNA and molecular barcoded adaptors spanning alpha/delta and beta/gamma chains. MiXCR was run by TCRdb on the reads, yielding one entry per CDR3 protein. The data contain 100,000 to 150,000 distinct CDR3 sequences, about 13% of them singletons. The sequenced material came from a population of CD138-negative cells sorted from bone marrow. These receptors came from a donor at least 40 years old with multiple myeloma.

Many counts were recorded for this clonotype. The rearrangement uses TRBV7-8 and TRBJ2-1, with D perhaps TRBD1 or TRBD2 (7 bases each). This CDR3 spans 16 amino acids. Germline lookup yields CDR1 SGHVS and CDR2 FQNEAQ. Trimming left V 8 bases short and J 14 bases short, with 31 bases between. CDR3 DNA: TGTGCCAGCCGTAAGGGGACTACGGGACAGCCCGATCGGGAGTTCTTC. Translation: CASRKGTTGQPDREFF.

J is TRBJ1-1 and V is TRBV29-1; 7 bases are shared with TRBD1. The CDR3 totals 14 residues. The junction had 10 bases not matched to a gene; V was cut back by 6 bases and J by 3 bases. The germline gives CDR1 SQVTM, CDR2 ANQGSEA. The CDR3 sequence is CSVAYRGGDTEAFF. The CDR3 nucleotides are TGCAGCGTGGCCTACAGGGGAGGGGACACTGAAGCTTTCTTT.

This clonotype was observed many times. V and J are TRBV4-3 and TRBJ2-3, with a possible D match to TRBD2 (5 bases). The CDR3 contains 16 residues. Trimming cost V 1 base and J 1 base, with 12 bases left between them. Germline CDR1 LGHNA, CDR2 YSLEER. CDR3 bases: TGCGCCAGCAGCCAAGGGGAAGGGCGGGGCACAGATACGCAGTATTTT. This gives the protein CASSQGEGRGTDTQYF.

This clonotype appeared many times. V usage is TRBV7-9 and J usage is TRBJ2-3, with D maybe TRBD2 (6 bases). V was pared by 5 bases and J by 6 bases, with 12 bases between. The CDR3 spans 13 residues. Germline V gene sequence: CDR1 SEHNR, CDR2 FQNEAQ (reference sequence). CDR3 DNA: TGTGCCAGCAGCCAGACTAGGGAGGATACGCAGTATTTT. This sequence encodes CASSQTREDTQYF. Full variable domain (rest looked up from reference TRBV7-9 and TRBJ2-3): DTGVSQNPRHKITKRGQNVTFRCDPISEHNRLYWYRQTLGQGPEFLTYFQNEAQLEKSRLLSDRFSAERPKGSFSTLEIQRTEQGDSAMYLCASSQTREDTQYFGPGTRLTVL.

This clonotype showed up many times. This chain links TRBV19 with TRBJ1-5; D remains ambiguous. Trimming removed 4 bases at V and 0 bases at J, with 13 bases between. CDR3 length: 16 residues. CDR1 and CDR2 from the germline V gene are LNHDA and SQIVND (reference sequence). DNA of the CDR3: TGTGCCAGTAGTACCCGGGAACCGTATAGCAATCAGCCCCAGCATTTT. Encoded protein: CASSTREPYSNQPQHF.

The chain is built from TRBV5-4 and TRBJ2-7; D possibly uses TRBD1 or TRBD2 (6 bases each). The CDR3 is made up of 15 amino acids. V lost 1 base, J lost 5 bases, and 16 bases lay in between. CDR1 and CDR2 (germline): SGHNT, YYREEE (reference sequence). CDR3 amino acids: CASSLPGAMPHEQYF. The CDR3 DNA follows: TGTGCCAGCAGCTTGCCGGGGGCCATGCCACACGAGCAGTACTTC.

This clonotype was counted ten times or more. This chain joins TRBV20-1 and TRBJ2-5; D gene ambiguous. CDR1 DFQATT and CDR2 SNEGSKA come from the germline V gene (reference sequence). This CDR3 has 13 amino acids. The germline V and J ends were trimmed by 4 bases and 5 bases, with 14 bases remaining between them. The CDR3: CSATPQSRETQYF. CDR3 sequence (DNA): TGCAGTGCTACCCCCCAAAGCCGCGAGACCCAGTACTTC.

This clonotype was seen ten or more times. This sequence joins TRBV20-1 and TRBJ2-1; 8 bases match TRBD2. The V gene's germline CDR1 is DFQATT and CDR2 SNEGSKA (reference sequence). The J segment lost 6 bases and the V segment lost 5 bases, leaving 9 bases of the junction unmatched. The CDR3 totals 14 residues. CDR3 loop: CSAYSGIRGNEQFF. In DNA form, the CDR3 reads TGCAGTGCTTATAGCGGGATTAGGGGCAATGAGCAGTTCTTC.